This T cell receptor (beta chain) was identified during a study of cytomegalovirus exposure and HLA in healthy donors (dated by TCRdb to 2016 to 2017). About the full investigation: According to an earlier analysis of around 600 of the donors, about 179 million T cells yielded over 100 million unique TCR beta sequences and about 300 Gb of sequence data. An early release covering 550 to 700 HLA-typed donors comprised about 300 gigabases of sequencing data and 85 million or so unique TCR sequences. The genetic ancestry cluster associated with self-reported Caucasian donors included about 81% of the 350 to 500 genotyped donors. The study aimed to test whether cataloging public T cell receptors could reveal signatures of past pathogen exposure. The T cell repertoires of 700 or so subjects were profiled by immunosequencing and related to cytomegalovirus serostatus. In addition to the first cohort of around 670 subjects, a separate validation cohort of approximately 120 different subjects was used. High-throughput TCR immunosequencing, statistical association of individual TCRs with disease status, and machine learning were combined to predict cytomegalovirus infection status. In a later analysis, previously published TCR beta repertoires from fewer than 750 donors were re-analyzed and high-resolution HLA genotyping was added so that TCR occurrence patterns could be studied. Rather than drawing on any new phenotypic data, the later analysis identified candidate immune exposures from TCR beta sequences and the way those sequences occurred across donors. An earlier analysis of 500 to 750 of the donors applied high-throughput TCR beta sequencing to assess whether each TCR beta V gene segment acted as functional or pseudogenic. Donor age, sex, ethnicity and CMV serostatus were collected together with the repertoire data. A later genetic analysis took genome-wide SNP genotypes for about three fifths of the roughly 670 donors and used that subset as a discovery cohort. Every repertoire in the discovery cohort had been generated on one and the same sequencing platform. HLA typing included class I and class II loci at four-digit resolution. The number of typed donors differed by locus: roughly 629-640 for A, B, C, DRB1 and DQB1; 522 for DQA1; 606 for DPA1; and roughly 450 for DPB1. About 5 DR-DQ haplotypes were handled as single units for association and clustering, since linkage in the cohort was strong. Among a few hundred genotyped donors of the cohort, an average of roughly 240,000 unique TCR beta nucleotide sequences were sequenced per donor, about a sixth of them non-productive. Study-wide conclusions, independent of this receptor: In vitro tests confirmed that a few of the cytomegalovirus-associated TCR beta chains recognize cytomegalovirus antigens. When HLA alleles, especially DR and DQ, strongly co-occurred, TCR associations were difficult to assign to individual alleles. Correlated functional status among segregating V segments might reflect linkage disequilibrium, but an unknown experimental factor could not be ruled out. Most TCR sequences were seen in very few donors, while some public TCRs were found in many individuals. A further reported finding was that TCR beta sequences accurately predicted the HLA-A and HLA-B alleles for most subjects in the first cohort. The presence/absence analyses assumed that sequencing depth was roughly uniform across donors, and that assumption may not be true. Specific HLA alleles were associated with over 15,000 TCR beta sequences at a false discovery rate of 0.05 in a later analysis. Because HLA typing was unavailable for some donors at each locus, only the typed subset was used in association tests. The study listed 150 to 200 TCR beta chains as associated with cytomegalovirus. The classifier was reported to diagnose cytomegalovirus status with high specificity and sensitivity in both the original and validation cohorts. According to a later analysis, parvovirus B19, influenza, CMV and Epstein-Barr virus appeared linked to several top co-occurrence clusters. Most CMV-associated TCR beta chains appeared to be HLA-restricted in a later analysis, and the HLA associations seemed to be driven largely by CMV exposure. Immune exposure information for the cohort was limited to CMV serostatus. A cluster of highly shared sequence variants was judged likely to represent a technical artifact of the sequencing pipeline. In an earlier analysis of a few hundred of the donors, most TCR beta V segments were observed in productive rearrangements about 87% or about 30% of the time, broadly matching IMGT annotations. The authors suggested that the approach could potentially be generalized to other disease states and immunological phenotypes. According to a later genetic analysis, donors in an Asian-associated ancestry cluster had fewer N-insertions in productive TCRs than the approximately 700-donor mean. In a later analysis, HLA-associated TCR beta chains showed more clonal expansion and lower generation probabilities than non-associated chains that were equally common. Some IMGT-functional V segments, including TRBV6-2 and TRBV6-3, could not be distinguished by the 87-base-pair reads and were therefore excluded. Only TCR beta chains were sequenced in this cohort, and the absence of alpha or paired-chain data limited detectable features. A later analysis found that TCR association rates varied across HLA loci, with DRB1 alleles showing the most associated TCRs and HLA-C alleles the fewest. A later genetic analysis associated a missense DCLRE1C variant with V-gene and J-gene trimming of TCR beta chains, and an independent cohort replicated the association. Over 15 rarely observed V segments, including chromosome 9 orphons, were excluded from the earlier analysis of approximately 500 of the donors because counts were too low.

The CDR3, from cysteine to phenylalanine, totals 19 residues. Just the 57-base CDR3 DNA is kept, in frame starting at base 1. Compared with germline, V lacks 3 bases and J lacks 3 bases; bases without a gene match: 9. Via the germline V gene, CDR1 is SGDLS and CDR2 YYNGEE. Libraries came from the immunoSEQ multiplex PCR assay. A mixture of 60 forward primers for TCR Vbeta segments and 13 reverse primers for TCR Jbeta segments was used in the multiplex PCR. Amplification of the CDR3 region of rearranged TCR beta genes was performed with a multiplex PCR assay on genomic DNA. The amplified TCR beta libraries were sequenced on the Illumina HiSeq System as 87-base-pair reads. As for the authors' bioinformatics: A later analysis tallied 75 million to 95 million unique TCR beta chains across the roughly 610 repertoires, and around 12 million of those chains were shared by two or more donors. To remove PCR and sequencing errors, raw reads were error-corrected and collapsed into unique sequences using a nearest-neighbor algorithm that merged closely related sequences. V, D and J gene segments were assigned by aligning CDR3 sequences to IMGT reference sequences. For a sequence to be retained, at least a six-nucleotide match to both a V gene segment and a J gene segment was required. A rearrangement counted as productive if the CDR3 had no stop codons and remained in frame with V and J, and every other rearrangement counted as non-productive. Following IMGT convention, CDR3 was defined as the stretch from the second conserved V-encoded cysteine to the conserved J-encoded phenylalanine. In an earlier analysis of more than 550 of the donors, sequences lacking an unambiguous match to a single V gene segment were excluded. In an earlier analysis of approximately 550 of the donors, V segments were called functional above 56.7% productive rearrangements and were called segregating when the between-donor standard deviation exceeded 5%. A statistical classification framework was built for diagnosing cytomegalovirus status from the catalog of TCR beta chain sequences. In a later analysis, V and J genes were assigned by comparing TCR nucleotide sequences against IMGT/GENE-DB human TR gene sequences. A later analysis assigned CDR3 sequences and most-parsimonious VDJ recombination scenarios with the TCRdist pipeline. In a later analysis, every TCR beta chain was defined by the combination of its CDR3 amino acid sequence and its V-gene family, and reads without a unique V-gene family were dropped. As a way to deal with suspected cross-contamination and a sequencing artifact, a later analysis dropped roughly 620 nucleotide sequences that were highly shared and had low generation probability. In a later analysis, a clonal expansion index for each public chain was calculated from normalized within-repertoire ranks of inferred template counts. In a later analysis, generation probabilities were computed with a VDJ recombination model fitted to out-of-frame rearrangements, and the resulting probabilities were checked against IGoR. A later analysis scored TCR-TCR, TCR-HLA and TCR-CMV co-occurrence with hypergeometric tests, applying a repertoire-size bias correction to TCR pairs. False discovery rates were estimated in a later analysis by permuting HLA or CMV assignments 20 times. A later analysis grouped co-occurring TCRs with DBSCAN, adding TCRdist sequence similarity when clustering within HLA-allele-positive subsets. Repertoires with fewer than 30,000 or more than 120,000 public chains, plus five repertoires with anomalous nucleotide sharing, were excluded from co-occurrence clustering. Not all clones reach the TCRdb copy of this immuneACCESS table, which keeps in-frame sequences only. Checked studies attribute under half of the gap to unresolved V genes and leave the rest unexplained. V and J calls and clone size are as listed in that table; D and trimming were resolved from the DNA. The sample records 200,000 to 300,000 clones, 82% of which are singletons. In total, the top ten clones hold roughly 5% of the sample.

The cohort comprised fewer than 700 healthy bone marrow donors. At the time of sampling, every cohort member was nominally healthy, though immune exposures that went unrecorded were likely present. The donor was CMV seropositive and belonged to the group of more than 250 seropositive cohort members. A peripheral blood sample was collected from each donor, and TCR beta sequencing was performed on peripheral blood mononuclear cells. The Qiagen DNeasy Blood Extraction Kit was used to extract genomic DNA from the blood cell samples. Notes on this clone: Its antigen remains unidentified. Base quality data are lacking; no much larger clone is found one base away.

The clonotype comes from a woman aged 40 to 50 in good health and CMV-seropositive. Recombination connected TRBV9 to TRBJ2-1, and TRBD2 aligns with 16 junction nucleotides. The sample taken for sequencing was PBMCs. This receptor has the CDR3 CASSARPGLAGGRYNEQFF. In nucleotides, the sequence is TGTGCCAGCAGCGCGCGCCCGGGACTAGCGGGGGGGCGCTACAATGAGCAGTTCTTC.